The 6 T cell receptor beta chains presented below share a single source sample, sequenced in a study of cytomegalovirus exposure and HLA in healthy donors. The PCR ran on 60 Vbeta and 13 Jbeta primers. The data were produced by immunoSEQ multiplex PCR, yet TCRdb's version contains in-frame clones alone and is incomplete. In the table there are about 92,000 clones, roughly 70% of which are singletons. Sample: PBMCs. All receptors come from a man over 45 in good health and CMV-seronegative.

V usage is TRBV19 and J usage is TRBJ2-4; 11 nucleotides line up with TRBD2. V trimming: 1 base; J trimming: 0 bases; junction bases outside the gene matches: 8. This CDR3 region has 19 residues. Germline-derived CDR1 and CDR2 are LNHDA and SQIVND (reference sequence). As DNA, the CDR3 is TGTGCCAGTAGTATAGGTAGCGGGAGGGCCACCAAAGCCAAAAACATTCAGTACTTC. Protein product: CASSIGSGRATKAKNIQYF.

This clone has just a few counts. The chain is built from TRBV6-5 and TRBJ2-1, with 9 bases matching TRBD2. The CDR3 has 16 amino acids. The V gene's germline CDR1 is MNHEY and CDR2 SVGAGI. V trimming: 0 bases; J trimming: 8 bases; junction bases outside the gene matches: 8. This chain's CDR3 is CASSYSRREGGDEQFF. Here the CDR3 DNA reads TGTGCCAGCAGTTACTCAAGGCGGGAGGGCGGCGATGAGCAGTTCTTC.

The gene calls are TRBV6-5 and TRBJ2-2, with D possibly matching TRBD1 (5 bases). From germline, CDR1 is MNHEY and CDR2 SVGAGI. V was cut by 0 bases and J by 6 bases, with 14 bases left in between. The CDR3 totals 16 residues. This chain's CDR3 is CASSYSFQGSAGELFF. The CDR3 nucleotides read TGTGCCAGCAGTTACTCGTTCCAGGGTAGTGCCGGGGAGCTGTTTTTT.

The gene calls are TRBV7-8 and TRBJ2-7; a weak D match, TRBD2 (6 bases). CDR1 is SGHVS, CDR2 FQNEAQ, per germline. The CDR3 is made up of 14 amino acids. Trimming took off 5 bases at V and 3 bases at J, with 14 bases between the two ends. CDR3 bases: TGTGCCAGCAGCGCGCTAGCCGGGAGCTACGAGCAGTACGTC. Amino acid sequence: CASSALAGSYEQYV.

The gene calls are TRBV9 and TRBJ1-3; D not certain. CDR3 length: 16 residues. Trimming removed 2 bases from V and 0 bases from J, with 12 bases in between. Germline CDR1 SGDLS, CDR2 YYNGEE. CDR3 residues: CASSVSGPVSGNTIYF. CDR3 sequence (DNA): TGTGCCAGCAGCGTTAGTGGTCCCGTCTCTGGAAACACCATATATTTT.

The rearrangement joins TRBV2 to TRBJ1-5, with D perhaps matching TRBD1 (6 bases). The V gene lost 2 bases and the J gene lost 5 bases, with 22 bases spanning the gap. CDR3 length: 18 residues. The germline gives CDR1 SNHLY, CDR2 FYNNEI. CDR3 DNA: TGTGCCAGCAGTGAAACCAGACAGGTTCGGGCCCCCCATCAGCCCCAGCATTTT. Translating gives CASSETRQVRAPHQPQHF.